These 8 T cell receptor beta chains came from one sample sequenced in a study of blood T cell repertoires in COVID-19. Method: immunoSEQ multiplex PCR; TCRdb's copy keeps in-frame clones and lacks some. Among approximately 190,000 clones listed, 84% were seen once. Source material: peripheral blood. These receptors were taken from a woman in her 70s with active or convalescent COVID-19.

The V gene is TRBV5-1, the J gene TRBJ2-1; 9 positions agree with TRBD1. V was clipped by 0 bases and J by 6 bases; unmatched bases: 4. Germline-derived CDR1 and CDR2 are SGHRS and YFSETQ. This CDR3 region has 15 residues. The CDR3 loop is CASSLEQGAVNEQFF. DNA of the CDR3: TGCGCCAGCAGCTTGGAACAGGGGGCGGTCAATGAGCAGTTCTTC.

This chain uses TRBV5-4 with TRBJ2-5, with D possibly TRBD1 on 6 matching bases. The CDR3 is 14 amino acids. V dropped 4 bases and J dropped 5 bases, with 15 bases sitting between them. Germline V gives CDR1 SGHNT, CDR2 YYREEE (reference sequence). The CDR3 reads CASSPGQSSETQYF. The CDR3 coding sequence is TGTGCCAGCAGCCCCGGACAGTCGTCCGAGACCCAGTACTTC.

The V and J genes are TRBV7-8 and TRBJ2-6; possibly TRBD1 for D (6 bases). CDR3 length: 16 amino acids. Germline V gene data show CDR1 as SGHVS and CDR2 as FQNEAQ. The germline V and J ends were trimmed by 2 bases and 0 bases, with 8 bases remaining between them. The CDR3 sequence: CASSLRGSSGANVLTF. CDR3 nucleotides: TGTGCCAGCAGCTTAAGGGGGTCCTCTGGGGCCAACGTCCTGACTTTC.

V usage is TRBV30 and J usage is TRBJ2-1, with TRBD2 matching 7 bases. The CDR3 has 11 amino acids. The germline CDR1 and CDR2 sequences are GTSNPN and SVGIG (reference sequence). Trimming cost V 1 base and J 10 bases; bases outside gene matches: 1. As DNA, the CDR3 is TGTGCCTGGAGTGGACTAGCAGAGCAGTTCTTC. This sequence encodes CAWSGLAEQFF.

This clone was counted once. The chain combines TRBV5-1 with TRBJ1-4, with 8 bases identical to TRBD1. This CDR3 spans 16 amino acids. With 5 bases clipped from V and 3 bases from J, the junction kept 9 bases outside the gene matches. Per the germline V gene, CDR1 is SGHRS and CDR2 is YFSETQ. CDR3 sequence (DNA): TGCGCCAGCAGGACCACAGGGGGAAGAGCTAATGAAAAACTGTTTTTT. It specifies CASRTTGGRANEKLFF.

This clone was detected once. The V call is TRBV18, the J call TRBJ2-7, with a tentative D call TRBD2 (5 bases). Looked up from germline, CDR1 is KGHSH and CDR2 is LQKENI. Deletions cut 2 bases from V and 3 bases from J, with 26 bases between. The length of the CDR3 is 19 residues. For the CDR3, the DNA is TGTGCCAGCTCACCAAGGGTCCCGGGTGTGGCGGCCGGAGGCTACGAGCAGTACTTC. It translates to CASSPRVPGVAAGGYEQYF.

The chain is built from TRBV2 and TRBJ1-2; D is uncertain. The CDR3 covers 10 residues. CDR1 SNHLY and CDR2 FYNNEI come from the germline V gene. Between the trimmed V and J ends, which lost 7 bases and 4 bases, there was a span of 4 bases. The CDR3 region has the DNA TGTGCCAGCACGGGCTATGGCTACACCTTC. The encoded protein is CASTGYGYTF.

DNA of the CDR3: TGTGCCAGCAGCTTCACATCTTCCAGGGCTGGGGATTCACCCCTCCACTTT. It yields the protein CASSFTSSRAGDSPLHF. The rearrangement links TRBV13 to TRBJ1-6, with a tentative D call TRBD1 (5 bases). The CDR3 is 17 amino acids. The V gene lost 3 bases and the J gene lost 8 bases, with 20 bases spanning the gap. The germline gives CDR1 PRHDT, CDR2 FYEKMQ (reference sequence).